This T cell receptor beta chain was identified in a study of vaccination and CD4 T cells after COVID-19. Whole-study context: Drawing of post-COVID samples took place a median roughly 100 days after diagnosis (range 35 to 161).

Remarks on this clonotype: Its antigen remains unidentified.

Trimming at V came to 4 bases and at J to 6 bases, leaving 11 bases not matched to a gene. The CDR3 sequence is 15 residues long. Germline V gene lookup returns CDR1 SGDLS and CDR2 YYNGEE. Cultured CD4+ T cell DNA was sequenced using the Oncomine TCR Beta short-read assay. Investigators isolated genomic DNA from cultured CD4+ T cells. TCRdb ran MiXCR on the PCR reads and lists one entry per CDR3 protein. The sample contains some 23,000 distinct CDR3 sequences, roughly 44% of which appear only once. As for treatment: roughly 10-day PBMC culture with coronavirus spike peptide pools or control peptides (ViraFEST assay). Using peptide pools, antigen-specific T cells were expanded in ViraFEST before TCRs were sequenced.

The origin of this receptor is a human donor who received a COVID-19 vaccine. V gene TRBV9 combines with J gene TRBJ1-2; 8 bases match TRBD1. Specimen: CD4+ T cells from blood, cultured in vitro, collected before SARS-CoV-2 vaccination. The CDR3 loop reads CASSSNRGGFDGYTF. In DNA form, the CDR3 reads TGTGCCAGCAGCTCTAACAGGGGGGGGTTCGATGGCTACACCTTC.